This T cell receptor beta chain was identified during a study of T-cell memory formation after mild COVID-19. TCRdb analysed the 5' RACE reads with MiXCR anew, one entry per CDR3 protein. Among about 150,000 distinct CDR3 sequences listed, 10% to 15% were seen once. Whole-study results and caveats: Contracting CD4+ clones lay largely in CM and EM, with CD8+ ones residing in EMRA. Researchers could not confirm that second-wave clones peaking on day 37 targeted SARS-CoV-2.

This clonotype was counted only a few times. Its antigen is unknown. Germline lookup yields CDR1 DFQATT and CDR2 SNEGSKA (reference sequence). This CDR3 is 13 amino acids long. Trimming stripped 2 bases from V and 6 bases from J, with 13 bases between. The V call is TRBV20-1, the J call TRBJ1-1; D possibly corresponds to TRBD1 (6 bases). The sequence derives from a man aged 18 to 29 who had mild COVID-19 (a few samples of this study predate the infection). Cell type and time point are not known. Material for sequencing was PBMCs or a T cell subset sorted from them (not recorded which). The CDR3 nucleotides are TGCAGTGCTAGACCTCGACAGGAGTCTGAAGCTTTCTTT. This gives the protein CSARPRQESEAFF.